A single sample is the source of the 18 T cell receptor beta chains below, sequenced in a study of cytomegalovirus exposure and HLA in healthy donors (dated by TCRdb to about 2017). The protocol used for the library was the immunoSEQ multiplex PCR assay. The multiplex PCR relied on a mix of 60 forward primers for TCR Vbeta segments and 13 reverse primers for TCR Jbeta segments. As stored in TCRdb, this immuneACCESS dataset retains in-frame rearrangements with V and J assigned. A fraction of the clones does not appear; measured against another copy, unresolved V genes explain less than half of the discrepancy, and the remainder lacks a known reason. The sample has under 150,000 clones on record, over 60% of them singletons. Of the sample, approximately 6.3% falls within the top ten clones. Specimen: PBMCs. The receptors were sampled from a man aged 35 to 55 in good health and CMV-seropositive.

J is TRBJ2-5 and V is TRBV11-2, with 9 bases lining up with TRBD1. Looked up from germline, CDR1 is SGHAT and CDR2 is FQNNGV. This CDR3 region has 16 residues. After removal of 5 bases from V and 5 bases from J, the junction contained 12 bases not matched to a gene. The CDR3 bases are TGTGCCAGCAGCCTGGGACAGGGCTTGATGGGGGAGACCCAGTACTTC. This sequence encodes CASSLGQGLMGETQYF. Variable domain in full (rest from reference TRBV11-2 and TRBJ2-5): EAGVAQSPRYKIIEKRQSVAFWCNPISGHATLYWYQQILGQGPKLLIQFQNNGVVDDSQLPKDRFSAERLKGVDSTLKIQPAKLEDSAVYLCASSLGQGLMGETQYFGPGTRLLVL.

This clone was picked up one time. The chain combines TRBV7-9 with TRBJ1-2; D remains ambiguous. CDR3 length: 12 amino acids. With 8 bases removed from V and 5 bases from J, the gap between germline ends came to 12 bases. CDR1 SEHNR and CDR2 FQNEAQ come from the germline V gene (reference sequence). The CDR3 here is CASGGDQYGYTF. The CDR3 nucleotides are TGTGCCAGCGGCGGGGATCAATATGGCTACACCTTC.

J is TRBJ1-4 and V is TRBV5-1, with 8 bases matching TRBD1. This CDR3 contains 16 residues. V lost 4 bases, J lost 5 bases, and 10 bases stayed unmatched. CDR1 and CDR2 (germline): SGHRS, YFSETQ. The CDR3 DNA reads TGCGCCAGCAGCCCGGATCCCGGGACAGGAAATGAAAAACTGTTTTTT. Protein sequence: CASSPDPGTGNEKLFF.

About this clone itself: Other DNA variants within this sample encode the same CDR3. This chain uses TRBV28 with TRBJ1-6; 8 positions agree with TRBD1. Germline CDR1 is MDHEN and CDR2 is SYDVKM. Unmatched junction bases numbered 4, after V lost 6 bases and J lost 9 bases. CDR3 length equals 13 residues. This CDR3 is CASSGDRGSPLHF. In DNA, the CDR3 is TGTGCCAGCAGCGGTGACAGGGGTTCACCCCTCCACTTT. The full variable domain, rest sourced from reference TRBV28 and TRBJ1-6, is DVKVTQSSRYLVKRTGEKVFLECVQDMDHENMFWYRQDPGLGLRLIYFSYDVKMKEKGDIPEGYSVSREKKERFSLILESASTNQTSMYLCASSGDRGSPLHFGNGTRLTVT.

The chain carries TRBV4-1 and TRBJ1-4; 10 nucleotides match TRBD1. Losses at the gene ends were 4 bases for V and 3 bases for J; bases not matched to a gene: 8. Germline V gives CDR1 MGHRA, CDR2 YSYEKL. The CDR3 spans 17 residues. CDR3 sequence: CASSPPGQGMPNEKLFF. Written as DNA, the CDR3 is TGCGCCAGCAGCCCGCCGGGACAGGGGATGCCTAATGAAAAACTGTTTTTT.

This clone has a single count. The DNA for the CDR3 is TGTGCCAGCAGATACGGGACAGGGATCAGCACAGATACGCAGTATTTT. This sequence encodes CASRYGTGISTDTQYF. V usage is TRBV28 and J usage is TRBJ2-3; TRBD1 matches at 9 bases. Germline-derived CDR1 and CDR2 are MDHEN and SYDVKM. Unmatched junction bases numbered 7, after V lost 6 bases and J lost 0 bases. The CDR3 consists of 16 residues.

This chain links TRBV28 with TRBJ2-2; D is uncertain. The V end was cut by 8 bases, the J end by 2 bases, with 15 bases between. CDR3 length equals 15 residues. The germline V gene encodes CDR1 MDHEN and CDR2 SYDVKM. CDR3 sequence (DNA): TGTGCCAGCCGTCGTGTAGCAGCTAACACCGGGGAGCTGTTTTTT. This sequence encodes CASRRVAANTGELFF.

This clone has only a few counts. For the CDR3, the DNA is TGTGCCAGCAGTGAATCCGGTCAATATCAGCCCCAGCATTTT. Its protein is CASSESGQYQPQHF. V and J are TRBV25-1 and TRBJ1-5; D call uncertain. Trimming took off 1 base at V and 5 bases at J, with 9 bases between the two ends. CDR1 is MGHDK, CDR2 SYGVNS, per germline. The length of the CDR3 is 14 residues.

This chain links TRBV6-6 with TRBJ2-1; D uncertain. Per the germline V gene, CDR1 is MNHNY and CDR2 is SVGAGI (reference sequence). CDR3 length: 13 amino acids. V lost 10 bases and J 2 bases, leaving 12 bases between the germline ends. The CDR3 sequence: CANSRSPYNEQFF. CDR3 nucleotides: TGTGCCAACTCTCGGTCCCCCTACAATGAGCAGTTCTTC.

J is TRBJ2-7 and V is TRBV7-9; TRBD1 matches 10 bases. V dropped 5 bases and J dropped 5; count of bases not matched to a gene: 9. The germline CDR1 and CDR2 sequences are SEHNR and FQNEAQ (reference sequence). The CDR3 is 15 residues long. CDR3 bases: TGTGCCAGCAGCCCCCGGGACAGGGGATGGAACGAGCAGTACTTC. Translated, it gives CASSPRDRGWNEQYF.

The chain recombines TRBV5-6 with TRBJ2-1, with D possibly TRBD2 on 5 matching bases. The V gene's germline CDR1 is SGHDT and CDR2 YYEEEE. Trimming left V 4 bases short and J 8 bases short, with 13 bases between. This CDR3 comprises 13 residues. The CDR3 DNA reads as TGTGCCAGCAGCGCCGGACTCCCGGATGAGCAGTTCTTC. Protein: CASSAGLPDEQFF.

The chain joins TRBV10-3 to TRBJ1-1; unclear D gene. Germline CDR1 ENHRY, CDR2 SYGVKD. This CDR3 is 13 amino acids long. The V end lost 3 bases, the J end lost 4 bases, and 9 bases lay between the germline ends. The CDR3: CAISDWRGTEAFF. In nucleotides, the CDR3 is TGTGCCATCAGTGACTGGCGCGGCACTGAAGCTTTCTTT.

This clone was detected only once. The chain couples TRBV5-6 to TRBJ1-5, with D possibly being TRBD1 (6 bases). Germline loops: CDR1 SGHDT, CDR2 YYEEEE. V was cut by 2 bases and J by 3 bases, with 12 bases left in between. This CDR3 has 15 amino acids. The CDR3 region has the DNA TGTGCCAGCAGCTTCGACGGACAGACCAATCAGCCCCAGCATTTT. Translating it yields CASSFDGQTNQPQHF. Supplemented by reference TRBV5-6 and TRBJ1-5, the full variable domain reads DAGVTQSPTHLIKTRGQQVTLRCSPKSGHDTVSWYQQALGQGPQFIFQYYEEEERQRGNFPDRFSGHQFPNYSSELNVNALLLGDSALYLCASSFDGQTNQPQHFGDGTRLSIL.

The J gene is TRBJ2-1, the V gene TRBV10-3; 13 nucleotides agree with TRBD2. The germline gives CDR1 ENHRY, CDR2 SYGVKD. V lost 6 bases and J lost 0; bases outside the gene matches: 5. This CDR3 comprises 17 residues. CDR3: CAIRAWTSGSSYNEQFF. The CDR3 DNA reads as TGTGCCATCAGGGCCTGGACTAGCGGGAGCTCCTACAATGAGCAGTTCTTC.

The table lists this clone with a count of one. The chain has TRBV4-2 and TRBJ2-3, with TRBD2 matching 8 bases. This CDR3 region has 19 residues. Trimming at V came to 0 bases and at J to 6 bases, leaving 17 bases not matched to a gene. Germline CDR1 is LGHNA and CDR2 is YNFKEQ. The CDR3 region is CASSQDLVSAGGLLDTQYF. DNA for the CDR3: TGTGCCAGCAGCCAAGATTTGGTCTCGGCGGGAGGTTTGCTTGATACGCAGTATTTT.

On this clone: In the same sample, other DNA sequences code for this CDR3. The J gene is TRBJ1-5, the V gene TRBV19; the D is unclear. The CDR3 runs 13 residues. The V gene lost 1 base and the J gene lost 2 bases, with 3 bases spanning the gap. From germline, CDR1 is LNHDA and CDR2 SQIVND (reference sequence). CDR3 region: CASSIGGNQPQHF. The DNA of the CDR3 is TGTGCCAGTAGTATAGGAGGCAATCAGCCCCAGCATTTT.

This chain uses TRBV29-1 with TRBJ2-7, with TRBD1 matching over 9 bases. After removal of 4 bases from V and 3 bases from J, the junction contained 22 bases not matched to a gene. CDR3 length equals 19 residues. Germline V gene sequence: CDR1 SQVTM, CDR2 ANQGSEA. The CDR3, as DNA: TGCAGCGTTGTTTTCCTTTACCCGGGACAGGGCCGTGAGGGCTACGAGCAGTACTTC. This translates into CSVVFLYPGQGREGYEQYF.

V and J are TRBV7-9 and TRBJ2-1; 9 nucleotides line up with TRBD2. The V gene's germline CDR1 is SEHNR and CDR2 FQNEAQ (reference sequence). The CDR3 contains 18 residues. V dropped 5 bases and J dropped 9; count of bases not matched to a gene: 20. The CDR3, as DNA: TGTGCCAGCAGCCCTCCCCGTCTGACTAGCGGAATACGAGGTGAGCAGTTCTTC. Residues: CASSPPRLTSGIRGEQFF.